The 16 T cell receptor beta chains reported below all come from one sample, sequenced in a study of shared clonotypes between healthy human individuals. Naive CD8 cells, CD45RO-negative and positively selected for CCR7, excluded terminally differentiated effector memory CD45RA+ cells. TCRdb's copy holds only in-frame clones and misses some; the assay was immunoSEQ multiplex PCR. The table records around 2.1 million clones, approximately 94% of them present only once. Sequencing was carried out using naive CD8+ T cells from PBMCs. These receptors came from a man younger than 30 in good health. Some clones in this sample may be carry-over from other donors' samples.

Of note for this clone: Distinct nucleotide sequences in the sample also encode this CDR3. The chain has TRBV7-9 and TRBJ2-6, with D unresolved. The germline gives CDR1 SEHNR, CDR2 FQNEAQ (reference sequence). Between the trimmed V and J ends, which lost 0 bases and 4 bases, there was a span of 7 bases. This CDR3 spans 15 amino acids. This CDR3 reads CASSLAGSGANVLTF. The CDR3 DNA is TGTGCCAGCAGCTTAGCAGGGTCCGGGGCCAACGTCCTGACTTTC.

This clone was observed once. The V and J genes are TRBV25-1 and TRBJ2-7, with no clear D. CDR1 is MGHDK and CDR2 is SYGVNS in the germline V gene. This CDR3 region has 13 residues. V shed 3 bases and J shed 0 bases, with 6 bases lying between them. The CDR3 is CASSESASYEQYF. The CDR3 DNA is TGTGCCAGCAGTGAGTCAGCCTCCTACGAGCAGTACTTC.

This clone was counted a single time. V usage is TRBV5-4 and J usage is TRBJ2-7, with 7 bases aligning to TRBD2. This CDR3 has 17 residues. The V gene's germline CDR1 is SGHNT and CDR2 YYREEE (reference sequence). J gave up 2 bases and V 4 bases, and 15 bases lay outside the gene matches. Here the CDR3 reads CASSPPRAGVRPYEQYF. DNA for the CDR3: TGTGCCAGCAGCCCGCCCCGGGCGGGAGTAAGGCCCTACGAGCAGTACTTC.

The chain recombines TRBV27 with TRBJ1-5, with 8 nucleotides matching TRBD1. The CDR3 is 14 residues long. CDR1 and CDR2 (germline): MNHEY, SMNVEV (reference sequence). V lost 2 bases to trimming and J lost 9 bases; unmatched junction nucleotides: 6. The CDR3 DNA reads TGTGCCAGCAGTTTACAGGGGGCGAACCTGCCCCAGCATTTT. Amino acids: CASSLQGANLPQHF.

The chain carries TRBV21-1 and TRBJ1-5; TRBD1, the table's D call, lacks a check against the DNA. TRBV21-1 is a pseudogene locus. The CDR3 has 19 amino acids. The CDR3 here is CASSKGDLQGGLGNQPQHF. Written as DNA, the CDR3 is TGTGCCAGCAGCAAGGGGGACCTACAGGGGGGATTGGGCAATCAGCCCCAGCATTTT.

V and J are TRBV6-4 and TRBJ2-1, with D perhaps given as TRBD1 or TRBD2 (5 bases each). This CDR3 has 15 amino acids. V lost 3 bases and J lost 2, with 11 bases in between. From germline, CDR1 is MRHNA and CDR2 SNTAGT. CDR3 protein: CASSEDGTAYNEQFF. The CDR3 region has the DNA TGTGCCAGCAGTGAGGACGGGACGGCCTACAATGAGCAGTTCTTC.

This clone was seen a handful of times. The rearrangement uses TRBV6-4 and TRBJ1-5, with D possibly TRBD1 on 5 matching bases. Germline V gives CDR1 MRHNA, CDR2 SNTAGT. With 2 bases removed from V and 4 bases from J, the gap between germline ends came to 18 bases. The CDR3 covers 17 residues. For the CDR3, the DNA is TGTGCCAGCAGTGACCGTTCAGGGCCAAGAGGGAATCAGCCCCAGCATTTT. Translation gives CASSDRSGPRGNQPQHF.

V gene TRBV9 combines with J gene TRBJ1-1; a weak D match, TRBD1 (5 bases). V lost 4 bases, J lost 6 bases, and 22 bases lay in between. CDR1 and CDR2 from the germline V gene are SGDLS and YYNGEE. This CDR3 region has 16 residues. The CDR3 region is CASSPLSRGSLSEAFF. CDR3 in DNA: TGTGCCAGCAGCCCACTTTCTCGGGGGAGTCTTTCTGAAGCTTTCTTT.

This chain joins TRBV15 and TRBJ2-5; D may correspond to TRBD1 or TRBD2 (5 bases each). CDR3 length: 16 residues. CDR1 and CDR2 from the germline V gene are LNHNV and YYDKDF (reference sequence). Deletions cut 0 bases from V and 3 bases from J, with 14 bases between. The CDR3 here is CATSREGWDLKETQYF. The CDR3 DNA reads TGTGCCACCAGCAGAGAAGGGTGGGACCTAAAAGAGACCCAGTACTTC.

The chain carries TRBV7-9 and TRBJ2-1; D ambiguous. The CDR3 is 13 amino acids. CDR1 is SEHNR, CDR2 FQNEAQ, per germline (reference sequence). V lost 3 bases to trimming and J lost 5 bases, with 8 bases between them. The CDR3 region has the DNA TGTGCCAGCAGCTTGGGTAGCAACAATGAGCAGTTCTTC. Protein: CASSLGSNNEQFF. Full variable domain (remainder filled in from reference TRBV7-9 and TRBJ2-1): DTGVSQNPRHKITKRGQNVTFRCDPISEHNRLYWYRQTLGQGPEFLTYFQNEAQLEKSRLLSDRFSAERPKGSFSTLEIQRTEQGDSAMYLCASSLGSNNEQFFGPGTRLTVL.

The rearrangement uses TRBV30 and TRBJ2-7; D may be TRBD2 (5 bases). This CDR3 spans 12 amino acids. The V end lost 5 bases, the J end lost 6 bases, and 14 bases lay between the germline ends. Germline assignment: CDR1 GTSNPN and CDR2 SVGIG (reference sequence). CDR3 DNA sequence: TGTGCCTGGGGAAGCGGAGAGGGCGAGCAGTACTTC. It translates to CAWGSGEGEQYF.

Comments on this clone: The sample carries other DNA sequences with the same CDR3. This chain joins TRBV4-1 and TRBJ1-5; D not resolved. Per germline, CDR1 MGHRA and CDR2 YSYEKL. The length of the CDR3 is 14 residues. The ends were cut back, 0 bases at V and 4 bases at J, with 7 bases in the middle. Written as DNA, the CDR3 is TGCGCCAGCAGCCAAGATCGCACAAATCAGCCCCAGCATTTT. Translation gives CASSQDRTNQPQHF.

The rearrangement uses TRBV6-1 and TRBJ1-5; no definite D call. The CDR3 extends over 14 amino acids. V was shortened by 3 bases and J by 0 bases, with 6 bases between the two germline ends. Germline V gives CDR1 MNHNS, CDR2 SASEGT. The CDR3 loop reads CASSDRSSNQPQHF. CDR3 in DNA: TGTGCCAGCAGTGACCGGAGTAGCAATCAGCCCCAGCATTTT.

In DNA form, the CDR3 reads TGTGCCAGCAGTCGACAGGGGGCGTGGACTGAAGCTTTCTTT. Amino acids: CASSRQGAWTEAFF. The gene calls are TRBV6-6 and TRBJ1-1; 10 nucleotides line up with TRBD1. The CDR3 consists of 14 residues. The germline CDR1 and CDR2 sequences are MNHNY and SVGAGI (reference sequence). The trim removed 5 bases at V and 5 bases at J, leaving 5 bases unmatched.

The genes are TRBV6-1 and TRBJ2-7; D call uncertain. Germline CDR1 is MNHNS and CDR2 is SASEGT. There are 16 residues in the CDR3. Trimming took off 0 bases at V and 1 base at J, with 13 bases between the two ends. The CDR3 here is CASSEALPRQSYEQYF. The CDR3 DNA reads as TGTGCCAGCAGTGAAGCGCTCCCCAGGCAGTCCTACGAGCAGTACTTC.

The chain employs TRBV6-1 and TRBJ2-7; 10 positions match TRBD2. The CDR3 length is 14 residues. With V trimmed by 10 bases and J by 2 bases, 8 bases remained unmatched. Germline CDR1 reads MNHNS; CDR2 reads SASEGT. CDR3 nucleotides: TGTGCCATAACAAAGCGGGAGGGCCCCTACGAGCAGTACTTC. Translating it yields CAITKREGPYEQYF.